The clone carrying this T cell receptor (beta chain) has only a few counts. What it binds is not known. The entry originates in a study of human T cells and chemical hapten exposure. The ends were cut back, 5 bases at V and 9 bases at J, with 17 bases in the middle. This CDR3 spans 14 amino acids. The germline CDR1 and CDR2 sequences are SGHTA and FQGNSA. Time point noted: patch test 2, 6 weeks after DPC sensitization. Treatment indicated: therapeutic diphenylcyclopropenone sensitization with weekly scalp DPC. The study, taken as a whole, reports: Patch test score was positively correlated with the counts of TCRs that had expanded at PT1. High-frequency TCRs, those above 1 in 1000, stayed the same after DPC sensitization.

In the original workflow: Across samples, TCR counts had a median of roughly 91,000 and ranged from about 20,000 to 750,000. In TCRdb, the RACE reads were re-called with MiXCR into one record per CDR3 protein. V and J calls and clone size were set by TCRdb, not the authors. The sample contains about 81,000 distinct CDR3 sequences, about a tenth of which appear only once. The chain links TRBV7-2 to TRBJ2-1; D is uncertain. This TCR was sampled from a woman aged 30 to 39 with alopecia areata. Some clones in this sample may be carry-over from other donors' samples. The specimen comprised whole blood, sampled in connection with sensitization to the hapten diphenylcyclopropenone (DPC). The CDR3 DNA sequence: TGTGCCAGCAGCACTCACGCGAGTTTGATTGAGCAGTTCTTC. Translation gives CASSTHASLIEQFF.